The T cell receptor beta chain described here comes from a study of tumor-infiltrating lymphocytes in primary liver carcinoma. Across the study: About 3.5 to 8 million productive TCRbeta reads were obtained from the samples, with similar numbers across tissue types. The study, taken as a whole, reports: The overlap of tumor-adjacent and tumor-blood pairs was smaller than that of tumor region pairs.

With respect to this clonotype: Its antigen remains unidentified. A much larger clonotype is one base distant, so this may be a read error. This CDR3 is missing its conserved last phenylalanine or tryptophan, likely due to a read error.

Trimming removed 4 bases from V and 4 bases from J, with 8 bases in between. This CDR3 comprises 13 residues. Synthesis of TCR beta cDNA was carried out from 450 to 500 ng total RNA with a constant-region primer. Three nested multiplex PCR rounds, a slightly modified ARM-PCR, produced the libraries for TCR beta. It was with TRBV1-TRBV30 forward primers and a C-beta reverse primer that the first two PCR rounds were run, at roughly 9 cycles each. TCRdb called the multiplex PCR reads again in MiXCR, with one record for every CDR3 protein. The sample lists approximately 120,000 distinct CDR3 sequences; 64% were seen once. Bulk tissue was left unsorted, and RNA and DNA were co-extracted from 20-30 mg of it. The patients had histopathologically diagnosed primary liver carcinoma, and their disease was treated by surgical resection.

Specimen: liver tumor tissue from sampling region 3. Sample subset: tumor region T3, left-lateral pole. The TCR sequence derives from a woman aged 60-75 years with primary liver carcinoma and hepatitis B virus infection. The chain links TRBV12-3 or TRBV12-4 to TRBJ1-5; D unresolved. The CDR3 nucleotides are TGTGCCAGCAGTTATAGAATGAATCAGCCCCAGCATTAT. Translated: CASSYRMNQPQHY.